This T cell receptor (beta chain) was recovered during a study of cytomegalovirus exposure and HLA in healthy donors. With respect to this clone: No antigen is known for it.

CDR3 size: 12 residues. V lost 5 bases to trimming and J lost 5 bases; unmatched junction nucleotides: 2. CDR1 is SGHTA and CDR2 is FQGNSA in the germline V gene. Study-wide results and caveats: Immune exposure was documented only through CMV serostatus. Follow-up analysis found HLA locus-dependent TCR association rates, highest for DRB1 and lowest for HLA-C.

It was with 60 Vbeta and 13 Jbeta primers that the PCR ran. The repertoire was sequenced with immunoSEQ multiplex PCR; TCRdb's copy has only in-frame clones and lacks some. This table holds some 150,000 clones, roughly three fifths found once. Sequenced: PBMCs. The rearrangement uses TRBV7-2 and TRBJ2-7; 8 bases are shared with TRBD1. The receptor comes from a woman aged 40-49 years in good health and CMV-seronegative. The CDR3 loop reads CASSRQGNEQYF. The CDR3 DNA reads TGTGCCAGCAGCCGACAGGGGAACGAGCAGTACTTC.